The 25 T cell receptor beta chains listed next were all sequenced from one sample in a study of blood T cells in healthy people across ages. A sample-barcoded 5' primer and a J-beta primer mix were used in a second PCR of about 6 to 12 cycles. MiXCR was run by TCRdb on the 5' RACE reads, yielding one entry per CDR3 protein. The repertoire holds some 1.4 million distinct CDR3 sequences, about 43% seen once, with approximately 7.9% in the top ten. The source material was blood. The receptor source for this set is a woman aged 18 to 35 in good health.

This clonotype was observed a few times. The chain combines TRBV7-6 with TRBJ2-1; D is unresolved. Germline-derived CDR1 and CDR2 are SGHVS and FNYEAQ. V shed 2 bases and J shed 10 bases, with 9 bases lying between them. This CDR3 is built from 12 residues. CDR3 sequence reads: CASSLLGREQFF. CDR3 DNA sequence: TGTGCCAGCAGCTTATTGGGTCGAGAGCAGTTCTTC.

This rearrangement joins TRBV6-6 to TRBJ1-4; 7 bases line up with TRBD1. The V and J ends lost 11 bases and 4 bases, in that order; junction bases with no gene match: 10. The CDR3 covers 14 residues. Germline assignment: CDR1 MNHNY and CDR2 SVGAGI (reference sequence). The CDR3, as DNA: TGTGCCTCCCTTAGGCAGGGGGTTAATGAAAAACTGTTTTTT. Amino acids: CASLRQGVNEKLFF.

Here the CDR3 reads CASSLWPGGDYGYTF. The CDR3 coding sequence is TGTGCCAGCAGTTTATGGCCAGGGGGCGACTATGGCTACACCTTC. V and J are TRBV27 and TRBJ1-2; 8 bases map to TRBD1. The CDR3 sequence is 15 residues long. Trimming cost V 1 base and J 3 bases; bases outside gene matches: 4. CDR1 MNHEY and CDR2 SMNVEV come from the germline V gene (reference sequence).

This clonotype came up once. The V gene is TRBV6-1, the J gene TRBJ1-1; D gene unclear. The V end was cut by 1 base, the J end by 1 base, with 10 bases between. The CDR3 extends over 15 amino acids. Per germline, CDR1 MNHNS and CDR2 SASEGT. The CDR3 reads CASSEVRRGNTEAFF. CDR3 DNA sequence: TGTGCCAGCAGTGAAGTTAGGCGGGGGAACACTGAAGCTTTCTTT.

J is TRBJ2-5 and V is TRBV7-9, with 7 bases aligning to TRBD1. Germline CDR1 is SEHNR and CDR2 is FQNEAQ (reference sequence). Trimming took 5 bases from V and 11 from J; bases not matched to a gene: 11. This CDR3 spans 13 amino acids. CDR3: CASSTQEPGQQYF. CDR3 in DNA: TGTGCCAGCAGCACACAAGAGCCGGGACAGCAGTACTTC.

The V gene is TRBV7-2, the J gene TRBJ2-3; D remains unclear. The V gene lost 5 bases and the J gene lost 6 bases, with 12 bases spanning the gap. This CDR3 has 13 residues. Germline values: CDR1 SGHTA, CDR2 FQGNSA. The CDR3 protein is CASSRGISDTQYF. CDR3 sequence (DNA): TGTGCCAGCAGCCGCGGAATCTCGGATACGCAGTATTTT. Using reference TRBV7-2 and TRBJ2-3 for the parts outside the CDR3, the full variable domain is GAGVSQSPSNKVTEKGKDVELRCDPISGHTALYWYRQSLGQGLEFLIYFQGNSAPDKSGLPSDRFSAERTGGSVSTLTIQRTQQEDSAVYLCASSRGISDTQYFGPGTRLTVL.

This chain links TRBV7-2 with TRBJ2-7; 8 bases agree with TRBD1. Germline-derived CDR1 and CDR2 are SGHTA and FQGNSA. V trimming: 5 bases; J trimming: 6 bases; junction bases outside the gene matches: 12. This CDR3 is 15 amino acids long. In DNA form, the CDR3 reads TGTGCCAGCAGCGACGCGAGACAGGGGAATCGCGAGCAGTACTTC. This gives the protein CASSDARQGNREQYF. The full variable domain, with the rest looked up from reference TRBV7-2 and TRBJ2-7, is GAGVSQSPSNKVTEKGKDVELRCDPISGHTALYWYRQSLGQGLEFLIYFQGNSAPDKSGLPSDRFSAERTGGSVSTLTIQRTQQEDSAVYLCASSDARQGNREQYFGPGTRLTVT.

The chain carries TRBV19 and TRBJ1-5; D is undetermined. Per the germline V gene, CDR1 is LNHDA and CDR2 is SQIVND (reference sequence). The CDR3 runs to 17 residues. V lost 1 base, J lost 0 bases, and 13 bases lay in between. CDR3: CASSIGAGQASNQPQHF. In DNA, the CDR3 is TGTGCCAGTAGTATAGGTGCAGGCCAAGCTAGCAATCAGCCCCAGCATTTT.

Notes on this clonotype: A read error may be the cause here, since a much bigger clone is one base away. V and J are TRBV20-1 and TRBJ1-5; 8 bases agree with TRBD1. Germline V CDR1 and CDR2: DFQATT, SNEGSKA (reference sequence). The CDR3 has 15 residues. The CDR3 bases are TGCGGCGGGGGGGGACAGGCGAATAGCAATCAGCCCCAGCATTTT. This sequence encodes CGGGGQANSNQPQHF.

The chain employs TRBV11-2 and TRBJ1-1, with D perhaps TRBD1 (5 bases). The V gene lost 0 bases and the J gene lost 2 bases, with 10 bases spanning the gap. The CDR3 runs 15 residues. Germline V gene lookup returns CDR1 SGHAT and CDR2 FQNNGV. The CDR3 nucleotides are TGTGCCAGCAGCTTAGAGGCAGGGTTCAACACTGAAGCTTTCTTT. Translating gives CASSLEAGFNTEAFF.

This clonotype was seen a few times. This rearrangement joins TRBV12-3 or TRBV12-4 to TRBJ2-7; D is unresolved. This CDR3 has 14 residues. Trimming shortened V by 5 bases and J by 10 bases, and 21 bases separated the two germline ends. The CDR3 region is CASSRAVEQETQYF. The CDR3 bases are TGTGCCAGCAGTAGGGCGGTTGAACAAGAGACTCAGTACTTC.

The chain joins TRBV7-8 to TRBJ2-5; D may be TRBD2 (6 bases). The CDR3 extends over 17 amino acids. V shed 3 bases and J shed 2 bases, with 19 bases lying between them. CDR1 is SGHVS, CDR2 FQNEAQ, per germline. This CDR3 is CASSFKYQRVSQETQYF. CDR3 sequence (DNA): TGTGCCAGCAGCTTCAAGTACCAGCGGGTGTCTCAAGAGACCCAGTACTTC. The variable domain in full, completed from reference TRBV7-8 and TRBJ2-5, reads GAGVSQSPRYKVAKRGQDVALRCDPISGHVSLFWYQQALGQGPEFLTYFQNEAQLDKSGLPSDRFFAERPEGSVSTLKIQRTQQEDSAVYLCASSFKYQRVSQETQYFGPGTRLLVL.

J is TRBJ1-1 and V is TRBV30, with D perhaps matching TRBD1 (6 bases). Trimming pared 4 bases from V and 5 bases from J, leaving 20 bases between. The germline V gene has CDR1 GTSNPN and CDR2 SVGIG (reference sequence). The CDR3 runs 15 residues. The chain's CDR3 is CAWIWNRVLRTEAFF. The DNA of the CDR3 is TGTGCCTGGATTTGGAACAGGGTTTTAAGAACTGAAGCTTTCTTT.

The gene calls are TRBV20-1 and TRBJ2-5; D possibly corresponds to TRBD2 (5 bases). This CDR3 comprises 14 residues. Germline-derived CDR1 and CDR2 are DFQATT and SNEGSKA (reference sequence). Trimming removed 1 base from V and 2 bases from J, with 11 bases in between. CDR3 sequence reads: CSARVGLAQETQYF. The CDR3 nucleotides read TGCAGTGCTAGAGTGGGCCTAGCTCAAGAGACCCAGTACTTC.

The CDR3 spells CASSQSTSRQYF. CDR3 bases: TGTGCCAGCAGCCAATCGACTAGCCGGCAGTACTTC. The chain employs TRBV14 and TRBJ2-5; 7 bases line up with TRBD2. CDR1 SGHDN and CDR2 FVKESK come from the germline V gene. The J segment lost 11 bases and the V segment lost 2 bases, leaving 5 bases of the junction unmatched. The CDR3 spans 12 residues.

V is TRBV5-1 and J is TRBJ2-7; TRBD1 matches at 8 bases. Germline-derived CDR1 and CDR2 are SGHRS and YFSETQ. This CDR3 has 14 amino acids. V gave up 4 bases and J gave up 4 bases; unmatched junction bases: 7. The CDR3, as DNA: TGCGCCAGCAGCATGGACAGGGAATGGTACGAGCAGTACTTC. Its protein is CASSMDREWYEQYF. The entire variable domain, with the rest obtained from reference TRBV5-1 and TRBJ2-7, is as follows: KAGVTQTPRYLIKTRGQQVTLSCSPISGHRSVSWYQQTPGQGLQFLFEYFSETQRNKGNFPGRFSGRQFSNSRSEMNVSTLELGDSALYLCASSMDREWYEQYFGPGTRLTVT.

The rearrangement uses TRBV2 and TRBJ2-3, with D perhaps matching TRBD1 (6 bases). The germline V gene has CDR1 SNHLY and CDR2 FYNNEI. V lost 4 bases and J lost 2, with 10 bases in between. The CDR3 contains 14 residues. CDR3 in amino acids: CASSAWTATDTQYF. The CDR3 region has the DNA TGTGCCAGCAGTGCTTGGACAGCCACAGATACGCAGTATTTT.

The chain combines TRBV4-2 with TRBJ2-3; D might be TRBD2 (6 bases). Germline loops: CDR1 LGHNA, CDR2 YNFKEQ. V was shortened by 0 bases and J by 4 bases, with 8 bases between the two germline ends. The CDR3 extends over 14 amino acids. CDR3: CASSQDPGADTQYF. The DNA for the CDR3 is TGTGCCAGCAGCCAAGATCCGGGGGCAGATACGCAGTATTTT.

This chain connects TRBV18 to TRBJ1-2, with 10 positions matching TRBD1. CDR3 length: 15 residues. Germline V lookup: CDR1 KGHSH, CDR2 LQKENI. J was trimmed by 2 bases and V by 4 bases; bases with no gene match: 4. CDR3 region: CASSQPGQGNYGYTF. The CDR3 nucleotides are TGTGCCAGCTCACAGCCGGGACAGGGGAACTATGGCTACACCTTC.

This clonotype has a handful of counts. V usage is TRBV5-1 and J usage is TRBJ2-1; no definite D call. V was shortened by 1 base and J by 5 bases, with 7 bases between the two germline ends. The germline gives CDR1 SGHRS, CDR2 YFSETQ. This CDR3 spans 13 amino acids. CDR3 sequence reads: CASSLTVNNEQFF. The CDR3 region has the DNA TGCGCCAGCAGCTTGACAGTCAACAATGAGCAGTTCTTC. Looking up the rest from reference TRBV5-1 and TRBJ2-1 gives the full variable domain: KAGVTQTPRYLIKTRGQQVTLSCSPISGHRSVSWYQQTPGQGLQFLFEYFSETQRNKGNFPGRFSGRQFSNSRSEMNVSTLELGDSALYLCASSLTVNNEQFFGPGTRLTVL.

This clonotype was found a few times. The V call is TRBV6-5, the J call TRBJ2-7; 10 bases are a match to TRBD1. The germline V gene has CDR1 MNHEY and CDR2 SVGAGI. Trimming removed 5 bases from V and 3 bases from J; junction bases left unmatched: 7. The CDR3 is made up of 15 amino acids. The CDR3 bases are TGTGCCAGCAGTACCGGGGACAGGGGTTTCTACGAGCAGTACTTC. This gives the protein CASSTGDRGFYEQYF.

This clonotype came up a few times. V gene TRBV4-1 combines with J gene TRBJ2-1; D call uncertain. V dropped 3 bases and J dropped 10 bases, with 13 bases sitting between them. CDR1 is MGHRA and CDR2 is YSYEKL in the germline V gene. The CDR3 is 13 amino acids. CDR3: CASSQVGFEEQFF. Written as DNA, the CDR3 is TGCGCCAGCAGCCAGGTCGGGTTTGAGGAGCAGTTCTTC.

This chain links TRBV28 with TRBJ1-1; D is unclear. V was trimmed by 6 bases and J by 3 bases, leaving 11 bases between them. CDR3 length equals 13 residues. CDR1 is MDHEN, CDR2 SYDVKM, per germline. Here the CDR3 reads CASSWAKYTEAFF. CDR3 bases: TGTGCCAGCAGCTGGGCCAAATACACTGAAGCTTTCTTT. Supplemented by reference TRBV28 and TRBJ1-1, the full variable domain reads DVKVTQSSRYLVKRTGEKVFLECVQDMDHENMFWYRQDPGLGLRLIYFSYDVKMKEKGDIPEGYSVSREKKERFSLILESASTNQTSMYLCASSWAKYTEAFFGQGTRLTVV.

This sequence joins TRBV10-3 and TRBJ1-2, with unresolved D. Germline CDR1 ENHRY, CDR2 SYGVKD. Trimming removed 4 bases from V and 0 bases from J, with 24 bases in between. CDR3 size: 19 residues. CDR3 protein: CAISGNVGTGKGANYGYTF. The DNA for the CDR3 is TGTGCCATCAGTGGGAATGTCGGCACGGGGAAGGGAGCTAACTATGGCTACACCTTC.

The table lists this clonotype with a few counts. The V and J genes are TRBV12-3 or TRBV12-4 and TRBJ1-2; D remains unclear. CDR3 length: 14 residues. Between the trimmed V and J ends, which lost 3 bases and 8 bases, there was a span of 16 bases. The CDR3 nucleotides read TGTGCCAGCAGTTTGGGCGGATCCCTGGGGGGCTACACCTTC. Protein product: CASSLGGSLGGYTF.